A single sample is the source of the 22 T cell receptor beta chains below, sequenced in a study of blood T cell repertoires in COVID-19. The assay was immunoSEQ multiplex PCR, and TCRdb's table has in-frame clones only and misses some. The sample records roughly 160,000 clones, roughly 85% being singletons. Source material: PBMCs or T cells enriched from blood (not recorded which). The receptors stem from a man aged 60 to 69 who had recovered from COVID-19.

DNA for the CDR3: TGTGCCAGCAGCTACGGGGACAGGGGAACAGAAAAACTGTTTTTT. Its protein product is CASSYGDRGTEKLFF. This chain connects TRBV7-9 to TRBJ1-4; 10 positions agree with TRBD1. The CDR3 covers 15 residues. Germline V gene data show CDR1 as SEHNR and CDR2 as FQNEAQ (reference sequence). J lost 8 bases, V lost 4 bases, and 7 bases had no gene match.

This clone was seen a few times. The chain is built from TRBV28 and TRBJ2-2; 12 nucleotides line up with TRBD2. The CDR3 loop spans 17 amino acids. Trimming took 6 bases from V and 5 from J; bases not matched to a gene: 10. Germline V gives CDR1 MDHEN, CDR2 SYDVKM. CDR3 DNA sequence: TGTGCCAGCAGCCTTCGACTAGCGGGAGTAAATACCGGGGAGCTGTTTTTT. It codes for CASSLRLAGVNTGELFF.

This chain connects TRBV9 to TRBJ1-5, with D perhaps TRBD1 (6 bases). This CDR3 is built from 14 residues. V was cut by 0 bases and J by 6 bases, with 10 bases left in between. Germline CDR1 SGDLS, CDR2 YYNGEE. The CDR3 region has the DNA TGTGCCAGCAGCGTAGCAGGGGTTGGTCAGCCCCAGCATTTT. Its translation: CASSVAGVGQPQHF.

This clone was picked up one time. The rearrangement uses TRBV5-1 and TRBJ2-7; TRBD2 matches at 8 bases. V gave up 0 bases and J gave up 5 bases; unmatched junction bases: 10. Germline loops: CDR1 SGHRS, CDR2 YFSETQ. The CDR3 contains 16 residues. CDR3 residues: CASSLEGGTRDHEQYF. CDR3 DNA: TGCGCCAGCAGCTTGGAAGGGGGGACTAGGGATCACGAGCAGTACTTC.

The chain joins TRBV20-1 to TRBJ2-7; TRBD1 agrees at 7 bases. The CDR3 has 14 amino acids. With V trimmed by 3 bases and J by 3 bases, 8 bases remained unmatched. Germline CDR1 reads DFQATT; CDR2 reads SNEGSKA (reference sequence). This CDR3 is CSASRQGDDYEQYF. The CDR3 DNA reads as TGCAGTGCTAGTCGGCAGGGGGACGACTACGAGCAGTACTTC.

The rearrangement uses TRBV16 and TRBJ1-2, with 7 bases that match TRBD1. Germline V gene sequence: CDR1 KGHSY, CDR2 FQNENV. Losses at the gene ends were 0 bases for V and 10 bases for J; bases not matched to a gene: 8. This CDR3 has 14 amino acids. The CDR3 DNA reads as TGTGCCAGCAGCCAATCGGGGGACAGTCCAGACTACACCTTC. The encoded protein is CASSQSGDSPDYTF.

CDR3 residues: CASSADRDQPQHF. The CDR3 DNA reads as TGTGCCAGCAGCGCTGACAGGGATCAGCCCCAGCATTTT. The chain uses TRBV5-6 and TRBJ1-5, with 7 positions matching TRBD1. CDR1 and CDR2 (germline): SGHDT, YYEEEE. The CDR3 runs 13 residues. V shed 4 bases and J 5 bases; nucleotides not matched to a gene: 3.

In nucleotides, the CDR3 is TGTGCCAGCTCACCAACTTCAGGGGGGTATGGCTACACCTTC. Residues: CASSPTSGGYGYTF. This rearrangement joins TRBV18 to TRBJ1-2; 7 positions agree with TRBD1. Germline CDR1 KGHSH, CDR2 LQKENI. The J segment lost 5 bases and the V segment lost 2 bases, leaving 5 bases of the junction unmatched. This CDR3 has 14 residues.

V gene TRBV10-3 combines with J gene TRBJ1-5, with a tentative D call TRBD1 (6 bases). The V gene lost 6 bases and the J gene lost 0 bases, with 12 bases spanning the gap. CDR3 length equals 15 residues. Germline CDR1 is ENHRY and CDR2 is SYGVKD. CDR3 bases: TGTGCCATCAGCGACGGACAGTCTAGCAATCAGCCCCAGCATTTT. Its protein is CAISDGQSSNQPQHF.

The gene calls are TRBV7-9 and TRBJ1-2; a possible D gene is TRBD1 (6 bases). There are 18 residues in the CDR3. CDR1 is SEHNR and CDR2 is FQNEAQ in the germline V gene (reference sequence). With 4 bases removed from V and 4 bases from J, the gap between germline ends came to 25 bases. The CDR3 coding sequence is TGTGCCAGCAGCTCGCCCATCCGCGGGGGGGCATTGAGCTATGGCTACACCTTC. As protein: CASSSPIRGGALSYGYTF.

This clone was observed a few times. The rearrangement uses TRBV27 and TRBJ2-3; a possible D gene is TRBD1 (5 bases). The CDR3 covers 14 residues. Trimming left V 2 bases short and J 2 bases short, with 8 bases between. In germline, CDR1 is MNHEY, CDR2 SMNVEV (reference sequence). This CDR3 is CASSLGAYTDTQYF. The CDR3, as DNA: TGTGCCAGCAGTTTAGGGGCTTACACAGATACGCAGTATTTT.

The V call is TRBV7-2, the J call TRBJ2-3; 10 bases match TRBD2. J lost 1 base, V lost 2 bases, and 3 bases had no gene match. CDR3 length: 16 residues. Germline values: CDR1 SGHTA, CDR2 FQGNSA. The DNA for the CDR3 is TGTGCCAGCAGCTTATTTACTAGCGGGGGCACAGATACGCAGTATTTT. It encodes CASSLFTSGGTDTQYF.

The chain couples TRBV28 to TRBJ2-1; 7 bases agree with TRBD2. V dropped 2 bases and J dropped 6; count of bases not matched to a gene: 4. The CDR3 has 14 amino acids. The germline CDR1 and CDR2 sequences are MDHEN and SYDVKM. The CDR3 nucleotides read TGTGCCAGCAGTTTAGGCGGGAGAGGCAATGAGCAGTTCTTC. It encodes CASSLGGRGNEQFF.

This clone was found a few times. The genes are TRBV18 and TRBJ2-7, with a possible D match to TRBD1 (5 bases). V lost 3 bases, J lost 1 base, and 13 bases lay in between. This CDR3 has 15 amino acids. In germline, CDR1 is KGHSH, CDR2 LQKENI. Written as DNA, the CDR3 is TGTGCCAGCTCACCCGAGCACACAGGATCCTACGAGCAGTACTTC. Translating it yields CASSPEHTGSYEQYF. Variable domain in full (rest from reference TRBV18 and TRBJ2-7): NAGVMQNPRHLVRRRGQEARLRCSPMKGHSHVYWYRQLPEEGLKFMVYLQKENIIDESGMPKERFSAEFPKEGPSILRIQQVVRGDSAAYFCASSPEHTGSYEQYFGPGTRLTVT.

The chain employs TRBV9 and TRBJ2-4; perhaps TRBD2 as D (6 bases). CDR3 length equals 14 residues. Trimming removed 4 bases at V and 5 bases at J, with 13 bases between. CDR1 and CDR2 (germline): SGDLS, YYNGEE. The CDR3 DNA follows: TGTGCCAGCAGCCCTAGGGACTCTGAAAACATTCAGTACTTC. Translating it yields CASSPRDSENIQYF.

This chain connects TRBV18 to TRBJ1-5, with TRBD1 matching over 9 bases. The CDR3 consists of 15 residues. Germline V gives CDR1 KGHSH, CDR2 LQKENI. The V and J ends lost 6 bases and 2 bases, in that order; junction bases with no gene match: 5. CDR3 nucleotide sequence: TGTGCCAGCTCGTGGGACAGGGAGGGCAATCAGCCCCAGCATTTT. Its translation is CASSWDREGNQPQHF.

The chain joins TRBV23-1 to TRBJ2-1; possibly TRBD2 for D (5 bases). TRBV23-1 is designated an ORF whose function remains uncertain. CDR3 length: 17 residues. The V gene lost 2 bases and the J gene lost 4 bases, with 18 bases spanning the gap. The CDR3 nucleotides are TGCGCCAGCAGTCAACGAAGAGTGACTTGGGAGTACAATGAGCAGTTCTTC. Amino acids: CASSQRRVTWEYNEQFF.

V usage is TRBV28 and J usage is TRBJ1-2; D perhaps matches TRBD1 (6 bases). CDR3 length equals 13 residues. V was clipped by 4 bases and J by 6 bases, with 12 bases between them. Germline CDR1 reads MDHEN; CDR2 reads SYDVKM. In DNA, the CDR3 is TGTGCCAGCAGTTCATTTACAGGGAATGGCTACACCTTC. Its protein product is CASSSFTGNGYTF.

This sequence joins TRBV10-3 and TRBJ1-6; 9 nucleotides match TRBD1. CDR1 and CDR2 from the germline V gene are ENHRY and SYGVKD. This CDR3 spans 14 amino acids. Trimming cost V 7 bases and J 5 bases; bases outside gene matches: 3. This CDR3 reads CAIKTGGNNSPLHF. As DNA, the CDR3 is TGTGCCATCAAGACAGGGGGAAATAATTCACCCCTCCACTTT.

The sample holds many counts of this clone. The chain joins TRBV6-4 to TRBJ2-2; D is perhaps TRBD1 (6 bases). The length of the CDR3 is 15 residues. The V end was cut by 0 bases, the J end by 3 bases, with 8 bases between. Germline lookup yields CDR1 MRHNA and CDR2 SNTAGT. As DNA, the CDR3 is TGTGCCAGCAGTGACTCCCCAGGGGACACCGGGGAGCTGTTTTTT. It translates to CASSDSPGDTGELFF.

This chain connects TRBV7-9 to TRBJ2-5; no clear D gene. The CDR3 is 15 amino acids. In germline, CDR1 is SEHNR, CDR2 FQNEAQ (reference sequence). Trimming took 0 bases from V and 0 from J, leaving 8 bases between them. CDR3 nucleotides: TGTGCCAGCAGCTTAGCGCAGGCGTACCAAGAGACCCAGTACTTC. Protein product: CASSLAQAYQETQYF.

The rearrangement joins TRBV6-2 or TRBV6-3 to TRBJ2-7, with D perhaps matching TRBD2 (5 bases). V dropped 4 bases and J dropped 0 bases, with 16 bases sitting between them. This CDR3 has 16 residues. Germline CDR1 is MNHEY and CDR2 is SVGEGT. The CDR3 sequence: CASSSIPGRGSYEQYF. The CDR3 nucleotides are TGTGCCAGCAGTTCTATCCCAGGTCGGGGCTCCTACGAGCAGTACTTC.